A selection of T cell receptor beta chains follows, all from one sample in a study of OX40 agonist ivuxolimab in advanced cancers. The protocol was immunoSEQ multiplex PCR, while the TCRdb copy is restricted to in-frame clones and leaves out a portion. The sample has 48,000 or so clones, nearly 95% seen once. The specimen was CD4+ or CD8+ T cells sorted from blood, collected in a trial of the OX40 agonist ivuxolimab. The receptor source for this set is an adult with an advanced solid tumor such as melanoma, head and neck, liver or kidney cancer. Each CDR3 is given with its conserved first and last residue. The order of the fields is V gene, CDR3 protein.

TRBV19,CASNDGTERVYGYTF
TRBV5-6,CASSSSGAPGNMNTEAFF
TRBV5-6,CASSLDRGFNYGYTF
TRBV27,CASSLYPTGANQPQHF
TRBV27,CASSSPLTGNPHNEQFF
TRBV27,CASSFFLRGEGAGELFF
TRBV7-9,CASSLSGMWETQYF
TRBV4-1,CASSPVDPDYEQYF
TRBV18,CASSPPGTGVGTEAFF
TRBV28,CASSPPGGASANYGYTF
TRBV5-1,CASSLGMNTEAFF
TRBV29-1,CSVEAMTGTEAFF
TRBV6-5,CASSYGLMFGYTF
TRBV7-9,CASSPSFEQYF
TRBV29-1,CSVAHRGQDEQFF
TRBV27,CASSPQGGSTDTQYF
TRBV4-2,CASSQRGLAGEQLSETQYF
TRBV13,CASSFRYSGANVLTF
TRBV7-9,CASTPGGQRGYTF
TRBV6-5,CASSYSGTQNTEAFF
TRBV4-1,CASSQDPGTQLTDTQYF
TRBV30,CAWSVLGNEAFF
TRBV4-1,CASSQGRSQYEQYF
TRBV6-1,CASSEWQGGVLQYF
TRBV6-5,CASSPSEASSPLQFF
TRBV5-6,CASSLSGLIYEQYF
TRBV7-6,CASSLGGLGYTF
TRBV27,CASSEGQLYEQYF
TRBV6-5,CASSYRGMKEGELFF
TRBV30,CAWSSTGYGYTF
TRBV6-5,CASSSPTVLNEQFF
TRBV6-5,CASSKIWGRGETQYF
TRBV29-1,CSVEWGETEAFF
TRBV15,CATSRDGELAGEDEQFF
TRBV6-4,CASSGTSGTQDTQYF
TRBV15,CATSRDLSSRDRTDTQYF
TRBV18,CASSPPFWGSGYTF
TRBV13,CASSLGTPGQGNQPQHF
TRBV13,CASSSLGGPQHF